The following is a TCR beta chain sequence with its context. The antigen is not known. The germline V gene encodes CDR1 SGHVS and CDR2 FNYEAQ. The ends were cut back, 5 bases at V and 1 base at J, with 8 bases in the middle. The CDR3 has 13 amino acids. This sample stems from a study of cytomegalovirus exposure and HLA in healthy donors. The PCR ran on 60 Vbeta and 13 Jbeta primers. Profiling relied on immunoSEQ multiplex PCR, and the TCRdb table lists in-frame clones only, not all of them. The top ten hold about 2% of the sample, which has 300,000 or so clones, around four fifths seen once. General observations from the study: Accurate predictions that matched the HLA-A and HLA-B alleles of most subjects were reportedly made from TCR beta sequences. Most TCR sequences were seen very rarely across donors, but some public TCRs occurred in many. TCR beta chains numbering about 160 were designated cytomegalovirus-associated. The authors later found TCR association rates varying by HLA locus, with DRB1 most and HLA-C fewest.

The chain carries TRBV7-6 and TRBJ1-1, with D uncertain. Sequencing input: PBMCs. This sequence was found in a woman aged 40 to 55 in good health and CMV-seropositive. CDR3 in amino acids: CASSLRRNTEAFF. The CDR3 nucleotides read TGTGCCAGCAGCCTGCGGAGGAACACTGAAGCTTTCTTT. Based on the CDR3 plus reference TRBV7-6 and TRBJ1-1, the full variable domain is GAGVSQSPRYKVTKRGQDVALRCDPISGHVSLYWYRQALGQGPEFLTYFNYEAQQDKSGLPNDRFSAERPEGSISTLTIQRTEQRDSAMYRCASSLRRNTEAFFGQGTRLTVV.